Below, 3 T cell receptor beta chains from the same sample are listed, as sequenced in a study of T cell responses to AZD1222 COVID-19 vaccine. TCRdb's table, derived via immunoSEQ multiplex PCR, lists solely in-frame clones and lacks some. The repertoire consists of 130,000 to 150,000 clones, with 92% occurring once and the leading ten covering 2.5% to 3.5%. This specimen consisted of peripheral blood, obtained on day 0 of AZD1222 vaccination. These receptors all stem from an adult in good health.

The rearrangement links TRBV7-8 to TRBJ2-1, with D perhaps TRBD1 (5 bases). The CDR3 is made up of 14 amino acids. The germline V gene has CDR1 SGHVS and CDR2 FQNEAQ. The V end lost 4 bases, the J end lost 4 bases, and 11 bases lay between the germline ends. CDR3 residues: CASSSSTGYNEQFF. In DNA, the CDR3 is TGTGCCAGCAGCTCATCAACAGGTTACAATGAGCAGTTCTTC.

This clone was counted a few times. This chain uses TRBV14 with TRBJ1-1, with TRBD1 as a possible D gene (5 bases). The CDR3 extends over 15 amino acids. Trimming left V 2 bases short and J 4 bases short, with 14 bases between. Looked up from germline, CDR1 is SGHDN and CDR2 is FVKESK. CDR3: CASSQFRGSSTEAFF. CDR3 sequence (DNA): TGTGCCAGCAGCCAATTTCGGGGCTCTAGCACTGAAGCTTTCTTT.

As for this clone: Mismatch with germline at one junction end may stem from a read error. CDR3 protein: CASDMNRARCF. The CDR3 DNA sequence: TGTGCCAGCGACATGAACAGAGCCCGATGCTTC. The chain uses TRBV12-3 or TRBV12-4 and TRBJ1-2; D is unclear. The CDR3 length is 11 residues.